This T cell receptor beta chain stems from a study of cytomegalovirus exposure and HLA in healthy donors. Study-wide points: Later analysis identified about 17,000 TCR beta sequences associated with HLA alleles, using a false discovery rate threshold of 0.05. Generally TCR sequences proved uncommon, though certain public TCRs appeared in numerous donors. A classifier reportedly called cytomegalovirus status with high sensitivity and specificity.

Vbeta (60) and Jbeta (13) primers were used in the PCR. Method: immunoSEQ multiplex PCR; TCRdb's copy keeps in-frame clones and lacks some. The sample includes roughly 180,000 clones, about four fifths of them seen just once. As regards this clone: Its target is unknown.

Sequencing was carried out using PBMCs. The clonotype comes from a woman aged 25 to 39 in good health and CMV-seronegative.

CDR3 sequence reads: CASSQDLPSGIEETQYF. CDR3 coding DNA: TGCGCCAGCAGCCAAGATCTGCCCTCGGGTATAGAAGAGACCCAGTACTTC. The chain uses TRBV4-3 and TRBJ2-5; D gene ambiguous. This CDR3 spans 17 amino acids. The V gene's germline CDR1 is LGHNA and CDR2 YSLEER. Trimming stripped 0 bases from V and 3 bases from J, with 17 bases between.